What follows is one T cell receptor beta chain and its context. The record originates from a study of blood T cell repertoires in COVID-19. Study as a whole: COVID-19 samples collected from the United States, Italy and Spain covered acute and convalescent phases. Nucleic acid was either cDNA or gDNA, and it came from T cells, B-cell-depleted T cells, or PBMCs.

Seattle enrolled patients during active infection and tracked them longitudinally. The CDR3 runs to 15 residues. Source study methods: Amplification from reference gene primers served as the basis for estimated nucleated cell counts. Clones were sequenced by immunoSEQ multiplex PCR, and TCRdb holds only the in-frame ones, with some missing. V and J calls and clone size are as listed in that table; D and trimming were resolved from the DNA. The sample shows roughly 130,000 clones, 90% of them seen only once. This TCR was recovered from a man aged 60-69 years with COVID-19, enrolled during active disease. Material for sequencing was peripheral blood. This sequence joins TRBV1 and TRBJ1-4; the D segment call TRBD1 is taken from the table without a DNA check. TRBV1 is tagged as a pseudogene. In nucleotides, the CDR3 is TGCACCAGCAGCCAAGATAGGCAGGGGCCTGAAAAACTGTTTTTT. This gives the protein CTSSQDRQGPEKLFF.